This T cell receptor (beta chain) derives from a study of cytomegalovirus exposure and HLA in healthy donors. This PCR relied on a set of 60 Vbeta primers and 13 Jbeta primers. TCRdb's copy holds only in-frame clones and misses some; the assay was immunoSEQ multiplex PCR. The table records some 120,000 clones, approximately 80% of them present only once. The sequenced material came from PBMCs. This clonotype originated in a human donor in good health.

The CDR3 loop reads CASSIWGQGFETQYF. The CDR3 DNA is TGTGCCAGTAGTATATGGGGACAGGGGTTCGAGACCCAGTACTTC. The chain recombines TRBV19 with TRBJ2-5; 10 bases are shared with TRBD1. CDR3 length: 15 residues. Unmatched junction bases numbered 5, after V lost 2 bases and J lost 5 bases. Germline CDR1 reads LNHDA; CDR2 reads SQIVND (reference sequence).